One sample yielded the 5 T cell receptor beta chains listed below, sequenced in a study of shared clonotypes between healthy human individuals. Naive CD8 cells, CD45RO-negative and positively selected for CCR7, excluded terminally differentiated effector memory CD45RA+ cells. Method: immunoSEQ multiplex PCR; TCRdb's copy keeps in-frame clones and lacks some. The sample holds roughly 810,000 clones, about 97% seen once. Sequenced material: naive CD8+ T cells sorted from blood. Receptor source: a man aged 25 to 45 in good health.

A single count supports this clone. The rearrangement uses TRBV6-5 and TRBJ1-2; possible D gene TRBD1, 5 bases. The V gene lost 0 bases and the J gene lost 7 bases, with 18 bases spanning the gap. CDR1 and CDR2 from the germline V gene are MNHEY and SVGAGI. The CDR3 is 16 residues long. The DNA for the CDR3 is TGTGCCAGCAGTTACTCAATCGAGACGGTCGGGGGTGGCTACACCTTC. Translating it yields CASSYSIETVGGGYTF.

The chain carries TRBV14 and TRBJ2-3, with TRBD2 matching 8 bases. Germline V lookup: CDR1 SGHDN, CDR2 FVKESK. The CDR3 is made up of 16 amino acids. V gave up 1 base and J gave up 1 base; unmatched junction bases: 4. CDR3 amino acids: CASSQGAGAGTDTQYF. The CDR3 DNA sequence: TGTGCCAGCAGCCAAGGAGCGGGAGCGGGCACAGATACGCAGTATTTT.

The V gene is TRBV7-9, the J gene TRBJ2-1; TRBD2 matches 8 bases. Per germline, CDR1 SEHNR and CDR2 FQNEAQ (reference sequence). The CDR3 covers 16 residues. Germline trimming cut 5 bases from V and 1 base from J; bases unmatched to any gene: 7. The CDR3, as DNA: TGTGCCAGCAGCCCCATAGCGGGATTATCCTACAATGAGCAGTTCTTC. Translation: CASSPIAGLSYNEQFF.

The V and J genes are TRBV7-6 and TRBJ2-7; possibly TRBD2 for D (5 bases). CDR1 is SGHVS and CDR2 is FNYEAQ in the germline V gene. Trimming shortened V by 5 bases and J by 1 base, and 12 bases separated the two germline ends. The CDR3 is 14 amino acids. As DNA, the CDR3 is TGTGCCAGCAGCCCACACCGGGAATCCTACGAGCAGTACTTC. It translates to CASSPHRESYEQYF.

Concerning this clone itself: The sample carries other DNA sequences with the same CDR3. The V and J genes are TRBV4-1 and TRBJ2-7, with unresolved D. There are 14 residues in the CDR3. Per germline, CDR1 MGHRA and CDR2 YSYEKL. The ends were cut back, 0 bases at V and 2 bases at J, with 8 bases in the middle. In DNA, the CDR3 is TGCGCCAGCAGCCAAGATTCTGGGACCTACGAGCAGTACTTC. Residues: CASSQDSGTYEQYF.